Detailed here is one T cell receptor (beta chain). Each cell subset's genomic DNA was divided evenly among several immunoSEQ plates. The repertoire was sequenced with immunoSEQ multiplex PCR; TCRdb's copy has only in-frame clones and lacks some. The table records about 2 million clones, about 94% of them present only once. CD8 cells classed as naive were CD45RO-negative and positively selected for CCR7, excluding terminally differentiated effector memory CD45RA+ cells. The sample is drawn from a study of shared clonotypes between healthy human individuals. Between the trimmed V and J ends, which lost 0 bases and 4 bases, there was a span of 12 bases. There are 16 residues in the CDR3. Germline CDR1 is LGHNA and CDR2 is YSLEER.

Sequencing was performed on naive CD8+ T cells sorted from blood. J is TRBJ1-4 and V is TRBV4-3, with D unresolved. This TCR was recovered from a young man in good health. This CDR3 is CASSQELASYNEKLFF. In nucleotides, the CDR3 is TGCGCCAGCAGCCAAGAGTTGGCCAGCTATAATGAAAAACTGTTTTTT.